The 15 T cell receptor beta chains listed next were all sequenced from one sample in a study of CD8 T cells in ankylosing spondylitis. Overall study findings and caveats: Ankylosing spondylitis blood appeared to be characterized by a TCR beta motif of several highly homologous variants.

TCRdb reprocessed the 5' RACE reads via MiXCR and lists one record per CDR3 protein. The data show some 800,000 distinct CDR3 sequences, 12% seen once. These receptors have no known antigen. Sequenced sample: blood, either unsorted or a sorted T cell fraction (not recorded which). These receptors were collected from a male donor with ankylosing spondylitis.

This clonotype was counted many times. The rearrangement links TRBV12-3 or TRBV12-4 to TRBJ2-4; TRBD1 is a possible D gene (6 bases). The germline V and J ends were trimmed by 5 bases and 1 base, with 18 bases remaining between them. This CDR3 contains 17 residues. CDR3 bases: TGTGCCAGCAGTCTTAACCAACAGGGTCGGGCCAAAAACATTCAGTACTTC. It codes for CASSLNQQGRAKNIQYF.

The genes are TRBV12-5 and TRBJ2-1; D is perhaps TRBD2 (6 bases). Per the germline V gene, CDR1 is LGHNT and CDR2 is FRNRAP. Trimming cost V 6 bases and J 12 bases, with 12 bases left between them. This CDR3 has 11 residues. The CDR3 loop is CASGPAGAQFF. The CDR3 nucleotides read TGTGCTAGTGGACCAGCGGGTGCGCAGTTCTTC. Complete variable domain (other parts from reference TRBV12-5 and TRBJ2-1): DARVTQTPRHKVTEMGQEVTMRCQPILGHNTVFWYRQTMMQGLELLAYFRNRAPLDDSGMPKDRFSAEMPDATLATLKIQPSEPRDSAVYFCASGPAGAQFFGPGTRLTVL.

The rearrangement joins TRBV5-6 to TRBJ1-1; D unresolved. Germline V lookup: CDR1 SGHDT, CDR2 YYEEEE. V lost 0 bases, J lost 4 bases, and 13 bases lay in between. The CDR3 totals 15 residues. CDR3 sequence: CASSLDPASSTEAFF. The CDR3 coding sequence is TGTGCCAGCAGCTTGGATCCGGCTTCTTCCACTGAAGCTTTCTTT.

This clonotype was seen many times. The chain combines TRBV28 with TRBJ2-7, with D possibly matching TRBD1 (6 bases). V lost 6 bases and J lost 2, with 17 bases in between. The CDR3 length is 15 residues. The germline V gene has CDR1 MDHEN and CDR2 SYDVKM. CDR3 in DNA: TGTGCCAGCAGGTTTGGGGACAAAAGGACCTACGAGCAGTACTTC. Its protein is CASRFGDKRTYEQYF.

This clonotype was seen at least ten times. The CDR3 DNA reads TGTGCTAGTGGTTTGGTACCAGGGGTTGGTCGAGGCTACACCTTC. It encodes CASGLVPGVGRGYTF. The chain uses TRBV12-5 and TRBJ1-2; TRBD1 is a possible D gene (6 bases). The V end was cut by 0 bases, the J end by 8 bases, with 16 bases between. Germline V lookup: CDR1 LGHNT, CDR2 FRNRAP. CDR3 length: 15 amino acids.

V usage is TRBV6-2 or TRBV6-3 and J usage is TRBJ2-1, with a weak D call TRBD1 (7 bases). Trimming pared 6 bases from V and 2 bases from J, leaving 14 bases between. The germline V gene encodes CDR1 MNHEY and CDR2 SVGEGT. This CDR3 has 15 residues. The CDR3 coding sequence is TGTGCCAGCAGCGACCGGGGGACAGCCTACAATGAGCAGTTCTTC. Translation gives CASSDRGTAYNEQFF.

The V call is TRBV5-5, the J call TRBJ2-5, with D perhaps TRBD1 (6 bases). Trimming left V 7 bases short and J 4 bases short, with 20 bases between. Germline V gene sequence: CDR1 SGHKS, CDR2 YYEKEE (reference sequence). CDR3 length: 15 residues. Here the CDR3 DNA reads TGTGCCAGCGGGACCCGTCAGGGGCGCGGAGAGACCCAGTACTTC. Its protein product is CASGTRQGRGETQYF.

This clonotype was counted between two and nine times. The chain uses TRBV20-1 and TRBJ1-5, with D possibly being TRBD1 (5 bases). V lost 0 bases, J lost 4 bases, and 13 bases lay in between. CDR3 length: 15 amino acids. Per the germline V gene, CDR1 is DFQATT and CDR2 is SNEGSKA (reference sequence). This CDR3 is CSARDLGRLNQPQHF. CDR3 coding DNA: TGCAGTGCTAGAGATTTGGGACGGTTGAATCAGCCCCAGCATTTT.

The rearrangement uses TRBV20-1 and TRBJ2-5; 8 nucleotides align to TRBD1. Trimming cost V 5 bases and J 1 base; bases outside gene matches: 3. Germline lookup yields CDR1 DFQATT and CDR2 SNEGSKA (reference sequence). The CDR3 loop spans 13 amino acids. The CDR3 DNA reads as TGCAGTGCTGCAGGGACAGGCCAAGAGACCCAGTACTTC. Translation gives CSAAGTGQETQYF.

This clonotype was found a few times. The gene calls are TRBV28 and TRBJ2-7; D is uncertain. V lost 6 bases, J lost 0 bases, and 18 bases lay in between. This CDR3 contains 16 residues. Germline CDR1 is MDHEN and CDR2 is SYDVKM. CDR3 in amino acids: CASSPSYTSLSYEQYF. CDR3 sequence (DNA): TGTGCCAGCAGCCCGAGCTACACTTCCCTCTCCTACGAGCAGTACTTC. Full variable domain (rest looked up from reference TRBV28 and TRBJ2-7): DVKVTQSSRYLVKRTGEKVFLECVQDMDHENMFWYRQDPGLGLRLIYFSYDVKMKEKGDIPEGYSVSREKKERFSLILESASTNQTSMYLCASSPSYTSLSYEQYFGPGTRLTVT.

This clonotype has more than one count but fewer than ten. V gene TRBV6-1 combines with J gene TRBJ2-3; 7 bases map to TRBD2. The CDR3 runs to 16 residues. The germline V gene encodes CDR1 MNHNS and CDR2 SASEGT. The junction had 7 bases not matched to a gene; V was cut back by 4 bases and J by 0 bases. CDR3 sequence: CASSGLSGASTDTQYF. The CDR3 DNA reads TGTGCCAGCAGTGGTTTAAGCGGGGCTAGCACAGATACGCAGTATTTT.

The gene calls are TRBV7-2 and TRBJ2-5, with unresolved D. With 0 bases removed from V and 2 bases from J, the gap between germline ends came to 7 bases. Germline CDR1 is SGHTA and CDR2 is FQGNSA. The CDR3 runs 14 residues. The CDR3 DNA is TGTGCCAGCAGCTTAGCAGGGATGCAAGAGACCCAGTACTTC. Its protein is CASSLAGMQETQYF.

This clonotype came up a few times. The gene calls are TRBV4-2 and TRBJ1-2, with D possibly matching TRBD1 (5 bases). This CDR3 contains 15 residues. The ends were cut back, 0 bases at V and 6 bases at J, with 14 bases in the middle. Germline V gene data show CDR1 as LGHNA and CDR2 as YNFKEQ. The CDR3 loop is CASSQEAGRMDGYTF. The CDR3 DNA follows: TGTGCCAGCAGCCAAGAGGCAGGGCGGATGGATGGCTACACCTTC.

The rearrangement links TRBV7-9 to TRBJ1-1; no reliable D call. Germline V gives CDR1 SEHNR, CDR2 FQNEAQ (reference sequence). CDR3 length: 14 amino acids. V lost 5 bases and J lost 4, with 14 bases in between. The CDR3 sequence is CASSPAGSFTEAFF. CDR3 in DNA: TGTGCCAGCAGCCCTGCGGGCAGTTTCACTGAAGCTTTCTTT. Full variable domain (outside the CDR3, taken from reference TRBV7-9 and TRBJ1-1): DTGVSQNPRHKITKRGQNVTFRCDPISEHNRLYWYRQTLGQGPEFLTYFQNEAQLEKSRLLSDRFSAERPKGSFSTLEIQRTEQGDSAMYLCASSPAGSFTEAFFGQGTRLTVV.

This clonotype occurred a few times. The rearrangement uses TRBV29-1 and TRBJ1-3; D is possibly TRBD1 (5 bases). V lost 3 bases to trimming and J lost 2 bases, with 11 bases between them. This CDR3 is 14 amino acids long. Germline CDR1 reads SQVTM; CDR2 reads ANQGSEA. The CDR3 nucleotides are TGCAGCGTTGAGGGGGACCCCACTGGAAACACCATATATTTT. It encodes CSVEGDPTGNTIYF.